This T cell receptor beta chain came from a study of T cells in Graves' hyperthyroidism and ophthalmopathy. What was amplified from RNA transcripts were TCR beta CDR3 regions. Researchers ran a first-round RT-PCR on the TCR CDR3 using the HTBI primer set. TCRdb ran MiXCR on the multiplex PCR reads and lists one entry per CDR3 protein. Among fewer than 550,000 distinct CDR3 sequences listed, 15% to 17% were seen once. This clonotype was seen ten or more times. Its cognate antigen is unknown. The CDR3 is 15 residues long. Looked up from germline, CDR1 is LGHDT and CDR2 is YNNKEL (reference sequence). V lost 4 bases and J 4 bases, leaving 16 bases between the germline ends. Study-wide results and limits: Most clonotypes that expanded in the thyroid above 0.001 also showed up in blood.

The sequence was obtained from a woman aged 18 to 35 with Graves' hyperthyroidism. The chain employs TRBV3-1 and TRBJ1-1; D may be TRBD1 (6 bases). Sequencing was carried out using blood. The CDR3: CASSPFGQTVTEAFF. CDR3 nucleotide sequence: TGTGCCAGCAGCCCCTTTGGACAGACGGTCACTGAAGCTTTCTTT.